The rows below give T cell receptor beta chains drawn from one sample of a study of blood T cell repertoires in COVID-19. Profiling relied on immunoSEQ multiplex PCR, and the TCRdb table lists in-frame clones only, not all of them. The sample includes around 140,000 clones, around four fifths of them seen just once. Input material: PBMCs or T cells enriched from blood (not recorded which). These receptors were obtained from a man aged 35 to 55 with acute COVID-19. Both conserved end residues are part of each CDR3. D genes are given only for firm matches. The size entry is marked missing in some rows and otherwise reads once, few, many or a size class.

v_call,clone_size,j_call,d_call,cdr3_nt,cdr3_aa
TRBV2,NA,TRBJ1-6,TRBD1,TGTGCCAGCAGCCGGACAGGGACCGGTAATTCACCCCTCCACTTT,CASSRTGTGNSPLHF
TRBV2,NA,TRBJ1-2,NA,TGTGCCAGCAGGGTAGGGACTGACTATGGCTACACCTTC,CASRVGTDYGYTF
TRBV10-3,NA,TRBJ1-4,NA,TGTGCCATCAGTGATCCAGGGACTAATGAAAAACTGTTTTTT,CAISDPGTNEKLFF
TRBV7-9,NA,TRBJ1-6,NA,TGTGCCAGCAGCTTAAAACAGAGAGATAATTCACCCCTCCACTTT,CASSLKQRDNSPLHF
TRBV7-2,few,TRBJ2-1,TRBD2,TGTGCCAGCAGCCCCCGACTAGCGACTAATGAGCAGTTCTTC,CASSPRLATNEQFF
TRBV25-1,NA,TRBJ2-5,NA,TGTGCCAGCAGTGAGCCAGGGGCAGAGACCCAGTACTTC,CASSEPGAETQYF
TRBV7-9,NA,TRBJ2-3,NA,TGTGCCAGCAGCCGCCGTGCGGGTGCTAGCACAGATACGCAGTATTTT,CASSRRAGASTDTQYF
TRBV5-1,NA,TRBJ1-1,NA,TGCGCCAGCAGCCCGTACTCTGAGGGCACTGAAGCTTTCTTT,CASSPYSEGTEAFF
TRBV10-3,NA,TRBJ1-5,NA,TGTGCCATCAGCCCGGGACATGAGCAGCCCCAGCATTTT,CAISPGHEQPQHF
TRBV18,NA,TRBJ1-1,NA,TGTGCCAGCTCCCCGGACAAGAACACTGAAGCTTTCTTT,CASSPDKNTEAFF
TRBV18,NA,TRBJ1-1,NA,TGTGCCAGCTCACCACCGCAGGGGAAGGGGGAAGCTTTCTTT,CASSPPQGKGEAFF
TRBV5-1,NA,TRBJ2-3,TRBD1,TGCGCCAGCAGCTTGGTGGGGACAGGGGGCACAGATACGCAGTATTTT,CASSLVGTGGTDTQYF
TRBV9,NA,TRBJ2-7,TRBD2,TGTGCCAGCAGCGTTCTAGCGGGGGGAGATTACGAGCAGTACTTC,CASSVLAGGDYEQYF
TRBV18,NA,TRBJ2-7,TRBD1,TGTGCCAGCTCACCATTGGGGACAGGGGGCCTTCAGAACGAGCAGTACTTC,CASSPLGTGGLQNEQYF
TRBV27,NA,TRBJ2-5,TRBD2,TGTGCCAGCAGCTCCGAGGGAGCGGGGGAGGAGACCCAGTACTTC,CASSSEGAGEETQYF
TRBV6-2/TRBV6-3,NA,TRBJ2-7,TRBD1,TGTGCCAGCAGTTGGGACAGGGGGCGGTTCTCCTACGAGCAGTACTTC,CASSWDRGRFSYEQYF
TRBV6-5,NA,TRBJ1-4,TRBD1,TGTGCCAGCAGCGGACAGGGGTTTAATGAAAAACTGTTTTTT,CASSGQGFNEKLFF
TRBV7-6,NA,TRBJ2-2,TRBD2,TGTGCCAGCAGCTGGACTAGCGGGAGTGGAGGCGGGGAGCTGTTTTTT,CASSWTSGSGGGELFF
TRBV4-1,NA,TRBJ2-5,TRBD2,TGCGCCAGCAGCCAAGAAGTGACTAGCTCCCATGTAAAGACCCAGTACTTC,CASSQEVTSSHVKTQYF
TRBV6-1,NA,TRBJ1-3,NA,TGTGCCAGCAGTGACAACCCGAGCTCTGGAAACACCATATATTTT,CASSDNPSSGNTIYF
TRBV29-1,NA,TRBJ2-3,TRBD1,TGCAGCGTAGGACAGGGATCCTTCACAGATACGCAGTATTTT,CSVGQGSFTDTQYF
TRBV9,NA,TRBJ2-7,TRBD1,TGTGCCAGCAGCGTAAGGGACAGGGGGCATGAGCAGTACTTC,CASSVRDRGHEQYF
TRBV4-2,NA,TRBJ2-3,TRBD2,TGTGCCAGCAGCCAAAATCCGGGACTAGCGGGAGGGCCCGGCACAGATACGCAGTATTTT,CASSQNPGLAGGPGTDTQYF
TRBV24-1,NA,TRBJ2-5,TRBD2,TGTGCCACCAGTGATTTGAGGTGGGGACTAGCGGGGCAGAAGACCCAGTACTTC,CATSDLRWGLAGQKTQYF
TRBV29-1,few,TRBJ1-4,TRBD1,TGCAGCGCCGGGACCGGGACAGGGCCTGAAAAACTGTTTTTT,CSAGTGTGPEKLFF
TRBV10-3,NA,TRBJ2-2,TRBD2,TGTGCCATCAGTGGGACTAGCGGGGGGGCCACCGGGGAGCTGTTTTTT,CAISGTSGGATGELFF
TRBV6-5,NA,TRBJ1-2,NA,TGTGCCAGCAGTTACTCTCCCGGCGGCTATGGCTACACCTTC,CASSYSPGGYGYTF
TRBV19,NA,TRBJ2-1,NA,TGTGCCAGTGGCCGGGATGAGCAGTTCTTC,CASGRDEQFF
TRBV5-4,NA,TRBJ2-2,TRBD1,TGTGCCAGCAGCTCCCCAGGACAGGGGGCATCCGGGGAGCTGTTTTTT,CASSSPGQGASGELFF
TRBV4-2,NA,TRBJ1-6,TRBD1,TGTGCCAGCAGCCAGGACAGGGGAGTTCTCAATTCACCCCTCCACTTT,CASSQDRGVLNSPLHF
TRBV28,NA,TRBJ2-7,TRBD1,TGTGCCAGCACGGACAGGGCCTACGAGCAGTACTTC,CASTDRAYEQYF
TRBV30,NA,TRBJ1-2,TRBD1,TGTGCCTGGAGTGTACGACAGGGGCAGGTCTATGGCTACACCTTC,CAWSVRQGQVYGYTF
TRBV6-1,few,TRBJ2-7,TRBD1,TGTGCCAGCAGTGAAGGCCAGGGGGTCGCCTACGAGCAGTACTTC,CASSEGQGVAYEQYF
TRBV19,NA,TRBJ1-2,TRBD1,TGTGCCACGTTCCAGGGGGACTATGGCTACACCTTC,CATFQGDYGYTF
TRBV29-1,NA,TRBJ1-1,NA,TGCAGCGTCGCGGACACTGAAGCTTTCTTT,CSVADTEAFF
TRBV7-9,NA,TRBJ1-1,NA,TGTGCCAGCAGCTTAGGCACTGCCAACACTGAAGCTTTCTTT,CASSLGTANTEAFF
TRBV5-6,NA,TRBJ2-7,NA,TGTGCCAGCAGCCCTCTTACAGATTTCTCCTACGAGCAGTACTTC,CASSPLTDFSYEQYF
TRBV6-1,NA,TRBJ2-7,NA,TGTGCCAGCAGTGAAAACAGGGAAGAGCAGTACTTC,CASSENREEQYF
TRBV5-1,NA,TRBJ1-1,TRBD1,TGCGCCAGCAGCGCACGGACAGGGCGGACTGAAGCTTTCTTT,CASSARTGRTEAFF
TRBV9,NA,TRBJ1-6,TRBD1,TGTGCCAGCAGCGTAGCCAGGGGGCTTTCACCCCTCCACTTT,CASSVARGLSPLHF
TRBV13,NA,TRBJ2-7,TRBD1,TGTGCCAGCAGCTTCGGATCCTCCCCGGGACAGGGGGCCTACGAGCAGTACTTC,CASSFGSSPGQGAYEQYF
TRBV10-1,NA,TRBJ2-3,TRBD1,TGCGCCAGCAGTGAGTCAGAACAGGGGGTAACAGATACGCAGTATTTT,CASSESEQGVTDTQYF
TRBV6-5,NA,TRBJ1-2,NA,TGTGCCAGCAGTTACTCGGACAGCCTTAACTATGGCTACACCTTC,CASSYSDSLNYGYTF
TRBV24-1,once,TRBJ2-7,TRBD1,TGTGCCACCAGCCCCGGGACAGGGGACGAGCAGTACTTC,CATSPGTGDEQYF
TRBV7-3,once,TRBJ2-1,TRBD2,TGTGCCAGCAGCTTAGGGCTAGCGGGGAGTTACAATGAGCAGTTCTTC,CASSLGLAGSYNEQFF
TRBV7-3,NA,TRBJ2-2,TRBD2,TGTGCCAGCAGCTTGGGTTTAGCGGGAGGCTCATACACCGGGGAGCTGTTTTTT,CASSLGLAGGSYTGELFF
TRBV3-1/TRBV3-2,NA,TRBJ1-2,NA,TGTGCCAGCAGCCAAGTACTCTATGGCTACACCTTC,CASSQVLYGYTF
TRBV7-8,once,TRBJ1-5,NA,TGTGCCAGCAGACTAGCAGGGTTCGGCAATCAGCCCCAGCATTTT,CASRLAGFGNQPQHF
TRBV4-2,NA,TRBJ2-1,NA,TGTGCCAGCAGCCAAGTAGGGAGCTCCTACAATGAGCAGTTCTTC,CASSQVGSSYNEQFF
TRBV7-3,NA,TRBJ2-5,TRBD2,TGTGCCAGCAGTTTAAGCGGGGCCGTGGGAGAGACCCAGTACTTC,CASSLSGAVGETQYF
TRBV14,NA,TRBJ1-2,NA,TGTGCCAGCAGCCAAACAGGGTATGGCTACACCTTC,CASSQTGYGYTF
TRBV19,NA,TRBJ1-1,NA,TGTGCCAGTGGGCAACAGGAGTTGAACACTGAAGCTTTCTTT,CASGQQELNTEAFF
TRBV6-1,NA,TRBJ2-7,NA,TGTGCCAGCAGTGATACGGTTTACGAGCAGTACTTC,CASSDTVYEQYF
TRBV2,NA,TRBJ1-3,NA,TGTGCCAGCAGTGAAGCGCAGGGGGGAAACACCATATATTTT,CASSEAQGGNTIYF
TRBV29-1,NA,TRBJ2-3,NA,TGCAGCGTTGTACGGGTTTGGGGCACAGATACGCAGTATTTT,CSVVRVWGTDTQYF
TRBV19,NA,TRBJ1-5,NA,TGTGCCAGTAGCGTCCAACGGGATCAGCCCCAGCATTTT,CASSVQRDQPQHF
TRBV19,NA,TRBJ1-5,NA,TGTGCCAGTAGTCCCGTCACTAATCAGCCCCAGCATTTT,CASSPVTNQPQHF